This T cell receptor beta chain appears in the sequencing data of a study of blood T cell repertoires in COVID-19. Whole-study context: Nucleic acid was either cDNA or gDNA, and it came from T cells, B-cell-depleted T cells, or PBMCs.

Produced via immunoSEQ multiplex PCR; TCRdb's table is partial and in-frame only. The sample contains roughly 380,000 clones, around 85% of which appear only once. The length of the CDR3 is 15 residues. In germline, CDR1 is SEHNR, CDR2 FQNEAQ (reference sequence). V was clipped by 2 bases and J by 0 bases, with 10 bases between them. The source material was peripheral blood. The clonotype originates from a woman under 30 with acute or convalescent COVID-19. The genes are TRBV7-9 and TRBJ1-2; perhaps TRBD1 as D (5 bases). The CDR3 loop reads CASSLTRRANYGYTF. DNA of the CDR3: TGTGCCAGCAGCTTAACCCGCAGGGCTAACTATGGCTACACCTTC. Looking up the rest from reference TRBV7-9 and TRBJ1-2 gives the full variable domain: DTGVSQNPRHKITKRGQNVTFRCDPISEHNRLYWYRQTLGQGPEFLTYFQNEAQLEKSRLLSDRFSAERPKGSFSTLEIQRTEQGDSAMYLCASSLTRRANYGYTFGSGTRLTVV.